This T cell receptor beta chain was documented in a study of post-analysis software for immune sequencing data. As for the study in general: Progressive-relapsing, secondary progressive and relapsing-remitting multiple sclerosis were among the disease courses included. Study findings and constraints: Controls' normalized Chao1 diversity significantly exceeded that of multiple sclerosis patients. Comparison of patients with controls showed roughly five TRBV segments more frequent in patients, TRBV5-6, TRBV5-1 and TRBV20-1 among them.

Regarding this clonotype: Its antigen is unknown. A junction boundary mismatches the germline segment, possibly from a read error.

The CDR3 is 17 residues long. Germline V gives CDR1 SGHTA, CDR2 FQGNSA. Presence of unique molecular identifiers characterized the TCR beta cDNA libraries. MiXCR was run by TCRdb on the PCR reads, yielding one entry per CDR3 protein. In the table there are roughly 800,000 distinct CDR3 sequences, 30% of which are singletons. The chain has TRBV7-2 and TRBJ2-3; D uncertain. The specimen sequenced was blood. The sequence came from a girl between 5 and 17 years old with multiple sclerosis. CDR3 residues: CASSFYMGSSGTDTRYF. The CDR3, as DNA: TGTGCCAGCAGCTTCTACATGGGGTCCTCTGGCACAGATACGCGGTATTTT.